Below, 14 T cell receptor beta chains from the same sample are listed, as sequenced in a study of shared clonotypes between healthy human individuals. Method: immunoSEQ multiplex PCR; TCRdb's copy keeps in-frame clones and lacks some. The sample lists roughly 530,000 clones; almost 97% were seen once. Material for sequencing was naive CD4+ T cells sorted from blood. Sample subset: CD45RA+ positively selected. The receptor source for this set is a woman between 25 and 40 years old in good health.

This chain connects TRBV10-2 to TRBJ2-2, with 13 bases matching TRBD2. CDR1 and CDR2 from the germline V gene are WSHSY and SAAADI. After removal of 6 bases from V and 1 base from J, the junction contained 5 bases not matched to a gene. The CDR3 has 17 amino acids. Here the CDR3 reads CASRGTSGRGNTGELFF. CDR3 nucleotide sequence: TGCGCCAGCAGAGGAACTAGCGGGAGGGGGAACACCGGGGAGCTGTTTTTT.

The chain uses TRBV4-1 and TRBJ1-5; 8 bases align to TRBD1. The CDR3 sequence is 17 residues long. The ends lost 0 bases at V and 7 bases at J; junction bases unmatched: 11. Germline CDR1 and CDR2: MGHRA and YSYEKL. The CDR3 region is CASSQDTVRGQWQPQHF. In DNA, the CDR3 is TGCGCCAGCAGCCAAGATACTGTCAGGGGGCAATGGCAGCCCCAGCATTTT.

In its sample, this clone was seen once. The sample contains more than one DNA sequence encoding this CDR3. The J gene is TRBJ2-3, the V gene TRBV27; the D is unclear. Per the germline V gene, CDR1 is MNHEY and CDR2 is SMNVEV (reference sequence). The V end was cut by 2 bases, the J end by 1 base, with 4 bases between. The CDR3 runs to 13 residues. As DNA, the CDR3 is TGTGCCAGCAGTTTACGAGGCACAGATACGCAGTATTTT. Its protein is CASSLRGTDTQYF.

This clone is a singleton in its sample. The chain's CDR3 is CASSLQLAWGPDTQYF. In nucleotides, the CDR3 is TGTGCCAGCAGTCTACAACTAGCGTGGGGCCCAGATACGCAGTATTTT. This chain uses TRBV28 with TRBJ2-3; 7 bases agree with TRBD2. V shed 5 bases, J shed 4 bases, and the junction held 12 bases outside the gene matches. The germline gives CDR1 MDHEN, CDR2 SYDVKM. The CDR3 extends over 16 amino acids.

The chain combines TRBV2 with TRBJ2-7, with 9 bases matching TRBD1. CDR1 is SNHLY and CDR2 is FYNNEI in the germline V gene. CDR3 size: 19 residues. Unmatched junction bases numbered 14, after V lost 0 bases and J lost 2 bases. The CDR3 coding sequence is TGTGCCAGCAGTGAAGCGCTTCGTTTGAGGGACAGGGATACCTACGAGCAGTACTTC. Its translation is CASSEALRLRDRDTYEQYF.

This rearrangement joins TRBV19 to TRBJ2-1; D may be TRBD1 or TRBD2 (5 bases each). The germline gives CDR1 LNHDA, CDR2 SQIVND (reference sequence). Between the trimmed V and J ends, which lost 0 bases and 10 bases, there was a span of 16 bases. The CDR3 has 15 amino acids. CDR3 in DNA: TGTGCCAGTAGTATAGAGTCGACTATAGCAGGGGAGCAGTTCTTC. This codes for CASSIESTIAGEQFF.

The chain is built from TRBV28 and TRBJ1-2; unclear D gene. The CDR3 loop spans 15 amino acids. Per germline, CDR1 MDHEN and CDR2 SYDVKM. The V end lost 8 bases, the J end lost 3 bases, and 19 bases lay between the germline ends. The DNA for the CDR3 is TGTGCCAGCCGGAGACTGGGGTCAGGTGACTATGGCTACACCTTC. Protein: CASRRLGSGDYGYTF.

This clone was counted a few times. The chain combines TRBV28 with TRBJ2-7, with D perhaps matching TRBD2 (5 bases). The V and J ends lost 6 bases and 2 bases respectively, with 5 bases between them. Germline CDR1 is MDHEN and CDR2 is SYDVKM. The CDR3 contains 11 residues. The CDR3: CASRGAYEQYF. The CDR3 DNA sequence: TGTGCCAGCAGGGGAGCCTACGAGCAGTACTTC.

This clone was counted between two and nine times. The rearrangement joins TRBV7-9 to TRBJ2-7; no firm D call. Germline V gene lookup returns CDR1 SEHNR and CDR2 FQNEAQ (reference sequence). The V end was cut by 5 bases, the J end by 5 bases, with 7 bases between. The CDR3 length is 11 residues. For the CDR3, the DNA is TGTGCCAGCAGCACTGGGAACGAGCAGTACTTC. Its protein is CASSTGNEQYF.

The CDR3 coding sequence is TGCGCCAGCAGCTTCTACCGGACTACCGACTACAATGAGCAGTTCTTC. Amino acids: CASSFYRTTDYNEQFF. The chain links TRBV5-1 to TRBJ2-1; weak D call: TRBD2 (6 bases). There are 16 residues in the CDR3. The germline gives CDR1 SGHRS, CDR2 YFSETQ. V lost 2 bases and J 3 bases, leaving 15 bases between the germline ends.

The chain has TRBV6-1 and TRBJ2-5; D is unresolved. The CDR3 totals 13 residues. Germline values: CDR1 MNHNS, CDR2 SASEGT. V lost 7 bases to trimming and J lost 2 bases, with 11 bases between them. The CDR3 reads CASTRSVQETQYF. Written as DNA, the CDR3 is TGTGCCAGCACCCGGTCCGTACAAGAGACCCAGTACTTC.

The chain joins TRBV28 to TRBJ2-7; 9 bases are shared with TRBD2. The CDR3 is made up of 16 amino acids. J lost 8 bases, V lost 5 bases, and 16 bases had no gene match. CDR1 is MDHEN and CDR2 is SYDVKM in the germline V gene. The CDR3: CASSPSRLAVRVKQYF. CDR3 DNA: TGTGCCAGCAGTCCTAGCCGACTAGCGGTTCGTGTAAAGCAGTACTTC.

The chain carries TRBV14 and TRBJ2-7; 9 bases line up with TRBD1. The CDR3 has 13 amino acids. Germline CDR1 and CDR2: SGHDN and FVKESK. V was pared by 8 bases and J by 5 bases, with 7 bases of the junction left unmatched. CDR3 loop: CASGRTGVHEQYF. The DNA for the CDR3 is TGTGCCAGCGGGAGGACAGGGGTCCACGAGCAGTACTTC.

The chain links TRBV28 to TRBJ1-4; no definite D call. The V end was cut by 9 bases, the J end by 3 bases, with 17 bases between. The germline gives CDR1 MDHEN, CDR2 SYDVKM. The CDR3 contains 15 residues. The CDR3 sequence: CASHYSARANEKLFF. CDR3 nucleotide sequence: TGTGCCAGTCACTACTCGGCTCGAGCTAATGAAAAACTGTTTTTT. Using reference TRBV28 and TRBJ1-4 for the parts outside the CDR3, the full variable domain is DVKVTQSSRYLVKRTGEKVFLECVQDMDHENMFWYRQDPGLGLRLIYFSYDVKMKEKGDIPEGYSVSREKKERFSLILESASTNQTSMYLCASHYSARANEKLFFGSGTQLSVL.